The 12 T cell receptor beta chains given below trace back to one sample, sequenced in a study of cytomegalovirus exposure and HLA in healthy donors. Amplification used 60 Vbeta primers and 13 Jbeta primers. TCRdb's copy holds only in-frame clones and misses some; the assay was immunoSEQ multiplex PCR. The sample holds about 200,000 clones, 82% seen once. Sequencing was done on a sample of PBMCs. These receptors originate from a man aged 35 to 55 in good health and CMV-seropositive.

CDR3 in amino acids: CASSDTGAETQYF. DNA for the CDR3: TGTGCCAGCAGTGATACAGGGGCAGAGACCCAGTACTTC. The genes are TRBV6-1 and TRBJ2-5; TRBD1 aligns across 7 bases. V shed 3 bases, J shed 4 bases, and the junction held 2 bases outside the gene matches. Germline V CDR1 and CDR2: MNHNS, SASEGT. The CDR3 sequence is 13 residues long.

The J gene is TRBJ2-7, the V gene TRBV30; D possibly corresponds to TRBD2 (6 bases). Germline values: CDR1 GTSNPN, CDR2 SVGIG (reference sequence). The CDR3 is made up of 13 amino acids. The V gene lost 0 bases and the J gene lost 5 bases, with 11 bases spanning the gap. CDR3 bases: TGTGCCTGGAGTGTGGAGGGCACACACGAGCAGTACTTC. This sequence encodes CAWSVEGTHEQYF.

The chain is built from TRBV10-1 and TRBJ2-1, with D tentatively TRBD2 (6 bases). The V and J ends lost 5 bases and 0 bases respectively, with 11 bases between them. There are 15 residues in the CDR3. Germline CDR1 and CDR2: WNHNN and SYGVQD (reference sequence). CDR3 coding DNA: TGCGCCAGCAGTCCCCCCGGGGGCTCCTACAATGAGCAGTTCTTC. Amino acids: CASSPPGGSYNEQFF.

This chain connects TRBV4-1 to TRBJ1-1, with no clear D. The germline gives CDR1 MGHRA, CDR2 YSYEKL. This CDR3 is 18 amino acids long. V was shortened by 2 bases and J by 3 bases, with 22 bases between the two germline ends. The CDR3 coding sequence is TGCGCCAGCAGCCAAAGTCTACCGGACCGGAGGTACTACACTGAAGCTTTCTTT. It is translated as CASSQSLPDRRYYTEAFF.

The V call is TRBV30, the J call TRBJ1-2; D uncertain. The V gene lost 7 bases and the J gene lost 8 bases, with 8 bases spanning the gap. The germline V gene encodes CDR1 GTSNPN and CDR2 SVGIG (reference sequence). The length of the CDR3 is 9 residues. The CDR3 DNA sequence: TGTGCCTTAGGGAGAGGCTACACCTTC. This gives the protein CALGRGYTF.

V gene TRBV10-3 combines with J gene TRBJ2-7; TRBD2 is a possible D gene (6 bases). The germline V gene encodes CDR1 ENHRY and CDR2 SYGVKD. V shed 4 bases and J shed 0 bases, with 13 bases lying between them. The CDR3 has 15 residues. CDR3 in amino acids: CAISGPEGTSYEQYF. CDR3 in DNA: TGTGCCATCAGTGGACCGGAGGGAACCTCCTACGAGCAGTACTTC.

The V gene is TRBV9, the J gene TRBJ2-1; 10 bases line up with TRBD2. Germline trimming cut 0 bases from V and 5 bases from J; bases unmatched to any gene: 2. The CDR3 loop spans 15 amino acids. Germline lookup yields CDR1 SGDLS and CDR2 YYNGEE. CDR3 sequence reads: CASSVASGRDNEQFF. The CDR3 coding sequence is TGTGCCAGCAGCGTAGCCAGCGGGAGGGACAATGAGCAGTTCTTC.

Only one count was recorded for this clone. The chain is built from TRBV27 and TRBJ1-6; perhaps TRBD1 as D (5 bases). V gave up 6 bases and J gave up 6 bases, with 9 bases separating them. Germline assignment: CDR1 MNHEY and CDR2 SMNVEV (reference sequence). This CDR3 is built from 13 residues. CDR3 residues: CASRRQGNSPLHF. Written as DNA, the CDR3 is TGTGCCAGCAGAAGGCAGGGTAATTCACCCCTCCACTTT.

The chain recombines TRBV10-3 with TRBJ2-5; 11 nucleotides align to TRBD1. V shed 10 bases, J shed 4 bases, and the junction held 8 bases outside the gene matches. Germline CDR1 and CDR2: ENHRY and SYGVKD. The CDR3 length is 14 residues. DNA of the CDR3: TGTGCCACCGCAGGACAGGGGGCGGGAGAGACCCAGTACTTC. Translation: CATAGQGAGETQYF.

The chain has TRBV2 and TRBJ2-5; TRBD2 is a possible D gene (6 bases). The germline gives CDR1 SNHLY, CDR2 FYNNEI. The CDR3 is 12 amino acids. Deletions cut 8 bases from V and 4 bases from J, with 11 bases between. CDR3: CASSGGGETQYF. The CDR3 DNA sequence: TGTGCCAGCTCCGGGGGAGGAGAGACCCAGTACTTC.

The CDR3 nucleotides are TGTGCCAGCAGTGCCCGGGCTAGCGGTTACAATGAGCAGTTCTTC. Translating it yields CASSARASGYNEQFF. This chain joins TRBV9 and TRBJ2-1, with TRBD2 matching over 7 bases. Germline V gene lookup returns CDR1 SGDLS and CDR2 YYNGEE. The CDR3 sequence is 15 residues long. V dropped 5 bases and J dropped 4; count of bases not matched to a gene: 9.

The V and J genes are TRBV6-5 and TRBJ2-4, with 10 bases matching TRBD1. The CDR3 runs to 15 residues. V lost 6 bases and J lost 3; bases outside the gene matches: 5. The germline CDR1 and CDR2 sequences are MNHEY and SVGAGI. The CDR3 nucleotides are TGTGCCAGCAGCCTGGGACAGGGGCTCAAAAACATTCAGTACTTC. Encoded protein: CASSLGQGLKNIQYF.